This TCR beta chain was identified in a study of response to subunit inactivated influenza vaccine. General observations from the study: A suggestion made by the authors is that each seasonal influenza vaccination recruits few new T cells.

Turning to this clonotype: The target antigen is unknown.

TCRdb itself ran the RT-PCR reads through MiXCR, one entry per CDR3 protein. The table has hundreds of thousands of distinct CDR3 sequences, around 16% seen once; the top ten hold around a tenth. There are 14 residues in the CDR3. CDR1 is MDHEN, CDR2 SYDVKM, per germline. J gave up 4 bases and V 2 bases, and 5 bases lay outside the gene matches. The chain joins TRBV28 to TRBJ2-7, with TRBD1 identical over 7 bases. The sequenced sample was PBMCs from blood, obtained 11 to 12 days after vaccination. This clonotype was obtained from a man aged 45-60 years who received an inactivated influenza vaccine. The CDR3 protein is CASSLHPRGYEQYF. CDR3 nucleotide sequence: TGTGCCAGCAGTTTACACCCCAGGGGGTACGAGCAGTACTTC.